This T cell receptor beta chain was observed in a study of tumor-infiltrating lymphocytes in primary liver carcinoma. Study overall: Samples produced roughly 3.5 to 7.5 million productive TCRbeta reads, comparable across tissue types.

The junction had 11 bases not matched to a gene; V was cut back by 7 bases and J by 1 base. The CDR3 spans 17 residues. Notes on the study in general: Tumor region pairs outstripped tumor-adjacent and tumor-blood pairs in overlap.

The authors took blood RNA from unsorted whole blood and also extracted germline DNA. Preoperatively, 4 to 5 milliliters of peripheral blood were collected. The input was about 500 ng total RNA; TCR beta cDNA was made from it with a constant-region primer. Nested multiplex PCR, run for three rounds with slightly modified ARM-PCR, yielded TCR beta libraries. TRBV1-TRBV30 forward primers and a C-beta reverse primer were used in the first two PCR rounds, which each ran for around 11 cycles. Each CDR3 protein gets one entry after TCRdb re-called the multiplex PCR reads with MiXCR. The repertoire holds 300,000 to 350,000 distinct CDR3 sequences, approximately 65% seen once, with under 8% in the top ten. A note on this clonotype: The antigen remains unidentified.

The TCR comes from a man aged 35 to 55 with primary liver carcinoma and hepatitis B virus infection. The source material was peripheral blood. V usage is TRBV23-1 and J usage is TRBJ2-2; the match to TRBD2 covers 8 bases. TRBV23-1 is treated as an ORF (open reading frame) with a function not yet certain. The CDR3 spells CASNLRGSGMNTGELFF. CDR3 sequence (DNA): TGCGCCAGCAATCTTAGAGGTAGCGGGATGAACACCGGGGAGCTGTTTTTT.